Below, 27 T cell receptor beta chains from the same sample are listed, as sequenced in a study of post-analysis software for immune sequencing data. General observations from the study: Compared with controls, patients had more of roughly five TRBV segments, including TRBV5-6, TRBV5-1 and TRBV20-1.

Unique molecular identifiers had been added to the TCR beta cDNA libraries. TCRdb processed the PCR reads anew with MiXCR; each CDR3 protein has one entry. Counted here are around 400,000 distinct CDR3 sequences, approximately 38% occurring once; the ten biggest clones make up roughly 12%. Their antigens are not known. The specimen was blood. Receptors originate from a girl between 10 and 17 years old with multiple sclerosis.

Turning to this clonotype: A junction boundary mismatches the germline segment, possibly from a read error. The CDR3 loop reads CAIGESTGRYGYTF. The CDR3 bases are TGTGCCATCGGTGAGTCTACAGGGAGATATGGCTACACCTTC. The chain uses TRBV10-3 and TRBJ1-2; TRBD1 might be the D (6 bases). The length of the CDR3 is 14 residues. Germline V lookup: CDR1 ENHRY, CDR2 SYGVKD.

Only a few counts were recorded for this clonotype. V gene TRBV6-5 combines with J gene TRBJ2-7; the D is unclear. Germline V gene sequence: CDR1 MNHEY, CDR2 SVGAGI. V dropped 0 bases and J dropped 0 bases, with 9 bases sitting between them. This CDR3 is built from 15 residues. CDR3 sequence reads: CASSYSSLSSYEQYF. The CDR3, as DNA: TGTGCCAGCAGTTACTCGAGCCTGAGCTCCTACGAGCAGTACTTC.

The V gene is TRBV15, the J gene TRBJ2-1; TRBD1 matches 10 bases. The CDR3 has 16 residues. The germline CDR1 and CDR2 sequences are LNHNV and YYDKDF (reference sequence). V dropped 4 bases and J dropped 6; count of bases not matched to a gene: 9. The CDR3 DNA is TGTGCCACCAGCATGGGGGGACAGGGGCGTTGCAATGAGCAGTTCTTC. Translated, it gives CATSMGGQGRCNEQFF. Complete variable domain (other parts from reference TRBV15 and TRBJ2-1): DAMVIQNPRYQVTQFGKPVTLSCSQTLNHNVMYWYQQKSSQAPKLLFHYYDKDFNNEADTPDNFQSRRPNTSFCFLDIRSPGLGDTAMYLCATSMGGQGRCNEQFFGPGTRLTVL.

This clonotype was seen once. The CDR3 nucleotides are TGTGCCAGCAGCCAGAGAATGAACACCGGGGAGCTGTTTTTT. Translating gives CASSQRMNTGELFF. The chain has TRBV6-2 or TRBV6-3 and TRBJ2-2; D ambiguous. Trimming took off 6 bases at V and 1 base at J, with 9 bases between the two ends. The germline V gene has CDR1 MNHEY and CDR2 SVGEGT. The length of the CDR3 is 14 residues.

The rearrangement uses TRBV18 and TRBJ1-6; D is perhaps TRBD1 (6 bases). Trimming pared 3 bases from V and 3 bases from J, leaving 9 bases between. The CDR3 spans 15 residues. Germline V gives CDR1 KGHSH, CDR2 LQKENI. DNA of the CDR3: TGTGCCAGCTCACCGGGGGGACACTATAATTCACCCCTCCACTTT. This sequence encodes CASSPGGHYNSPLHF.

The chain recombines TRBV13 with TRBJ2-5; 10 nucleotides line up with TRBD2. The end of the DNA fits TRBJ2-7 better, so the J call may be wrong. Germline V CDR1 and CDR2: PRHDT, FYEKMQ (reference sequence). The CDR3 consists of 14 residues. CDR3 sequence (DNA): TGTGCCAGCCGAATGCTACAGCGGGGGGGCGAGCAGTACTTC. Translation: CASRMLQRGGEQYF.

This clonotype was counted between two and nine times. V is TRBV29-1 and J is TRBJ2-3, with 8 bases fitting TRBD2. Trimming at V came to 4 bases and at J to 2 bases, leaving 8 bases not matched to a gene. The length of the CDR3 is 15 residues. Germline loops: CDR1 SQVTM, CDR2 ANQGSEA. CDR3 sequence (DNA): TGCAGCGTTGCCGTTAGCGGGGCGGTCACAGATACGCAGTATTTT. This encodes CSVAVSGAVTDTQYF.

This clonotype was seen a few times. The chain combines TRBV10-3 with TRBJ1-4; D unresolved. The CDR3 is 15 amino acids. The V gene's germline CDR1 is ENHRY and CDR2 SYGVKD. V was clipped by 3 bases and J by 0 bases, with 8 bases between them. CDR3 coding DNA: TGTGCCATCAGTGAAGACCCCTCAACTAATGAAAAACTGTTTTTT. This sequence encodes CAISEDPSTNEKLFF.

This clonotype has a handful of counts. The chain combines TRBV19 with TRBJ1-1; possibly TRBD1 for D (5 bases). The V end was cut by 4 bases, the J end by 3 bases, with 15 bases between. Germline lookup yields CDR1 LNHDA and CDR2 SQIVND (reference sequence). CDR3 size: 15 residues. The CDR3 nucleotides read TGTGCCAGTAGTAAAGACGAGGGGATGGACACTGAAGCTTTCTTT. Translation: CASSKDEGMDTEAFF. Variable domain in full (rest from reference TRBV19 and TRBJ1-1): DGGITQSPKYLFRKEGQNVTLSCEQNLNHDAMYWYRQDPGQGLRLIYYSQIVNDFQKGDIAEGYSVSREKKESFPLTVTSAQKNPTAFYLCASSKDEGMDTEAFFGQGTRLTVV.

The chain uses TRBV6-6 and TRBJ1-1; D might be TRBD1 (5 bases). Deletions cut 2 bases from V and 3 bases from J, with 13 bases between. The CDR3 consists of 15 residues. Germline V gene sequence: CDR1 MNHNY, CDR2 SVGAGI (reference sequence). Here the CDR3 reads CASSYPGREDTEAFF. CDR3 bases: TGTGCCAGCAGTTACCCAGGCAGGGAGGACACTGAAGCTTTCTTT.

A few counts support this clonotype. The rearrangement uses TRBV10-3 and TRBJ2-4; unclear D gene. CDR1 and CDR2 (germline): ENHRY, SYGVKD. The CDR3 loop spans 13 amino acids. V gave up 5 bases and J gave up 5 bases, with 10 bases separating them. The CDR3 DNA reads TGTGCCATCAGTCAGACGGTCCAAAACATTCAGTACTTC. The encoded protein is CAISQTVQNIQYF.

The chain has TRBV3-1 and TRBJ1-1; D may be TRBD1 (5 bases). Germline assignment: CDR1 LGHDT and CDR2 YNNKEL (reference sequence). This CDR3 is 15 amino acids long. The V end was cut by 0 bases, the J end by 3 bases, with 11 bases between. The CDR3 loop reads CASSQDRGTYTEAFF. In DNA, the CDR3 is TGTGCCAGCAGCCAAGATAGGGGCACGTACACTGAAGCTTTCTTT.

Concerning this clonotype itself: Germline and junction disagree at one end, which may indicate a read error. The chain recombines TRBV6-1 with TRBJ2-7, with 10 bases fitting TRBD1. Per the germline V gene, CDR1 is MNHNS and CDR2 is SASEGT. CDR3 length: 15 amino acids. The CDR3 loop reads CTSRASGTGDYEQYF. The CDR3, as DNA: TGTACCAGCAGGGCCTCCGGGACAGGGGACTACGAGCAGTACTTC.

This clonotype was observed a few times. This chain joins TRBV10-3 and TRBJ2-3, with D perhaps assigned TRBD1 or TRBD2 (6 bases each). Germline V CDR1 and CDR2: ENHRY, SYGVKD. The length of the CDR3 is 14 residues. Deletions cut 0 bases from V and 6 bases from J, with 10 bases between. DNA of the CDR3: TGTGCCATCAGTGAGTCCGGGGGCAGGGATACGCAGTATTTT. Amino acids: CAISESGGRDTQYF.

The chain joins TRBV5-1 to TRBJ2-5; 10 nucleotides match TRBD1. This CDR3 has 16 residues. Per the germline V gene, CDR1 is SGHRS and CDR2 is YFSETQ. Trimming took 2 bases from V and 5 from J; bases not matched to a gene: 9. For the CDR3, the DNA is TGCGCCAGCAGCTTTTTGACAGGGGGCATAGCGGAGACCCAGTACTTC. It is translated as CASSFLTGGIAETQYF.

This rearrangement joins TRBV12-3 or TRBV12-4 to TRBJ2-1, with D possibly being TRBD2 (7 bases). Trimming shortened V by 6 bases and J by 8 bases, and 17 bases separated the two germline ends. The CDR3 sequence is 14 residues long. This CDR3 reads CASRGTGTTDEQFF. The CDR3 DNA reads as TGTGCCAGCAGAGGAACAGGGACTACCGATGAGCAGTTCTTC.

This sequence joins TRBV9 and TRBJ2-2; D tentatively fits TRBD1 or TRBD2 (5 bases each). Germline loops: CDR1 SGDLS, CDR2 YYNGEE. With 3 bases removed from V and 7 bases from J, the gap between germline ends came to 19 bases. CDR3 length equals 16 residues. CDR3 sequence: CASSGGTDPFVGELFF. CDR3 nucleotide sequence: TGTGCCAGCAGCGGTGGGACGGACCCCTTCGTCGGGGAGCTGTTTTTT.

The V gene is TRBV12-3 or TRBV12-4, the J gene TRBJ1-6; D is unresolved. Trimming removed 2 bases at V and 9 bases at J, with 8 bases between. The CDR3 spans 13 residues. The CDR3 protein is CASSLSAASPLHF. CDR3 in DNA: TGTGCCAGCAGTTTAAGCGCCGCTTCACCCCTCCACTTT.

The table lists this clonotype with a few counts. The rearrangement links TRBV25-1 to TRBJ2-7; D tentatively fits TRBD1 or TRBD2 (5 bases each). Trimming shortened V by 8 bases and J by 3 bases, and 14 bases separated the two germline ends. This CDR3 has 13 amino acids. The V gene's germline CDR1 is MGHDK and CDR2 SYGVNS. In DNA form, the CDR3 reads TGTGCCAGCTCCGGGACGGTAGACTACGAGCAGTACTTC. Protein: CASSGTVDYEQYF.

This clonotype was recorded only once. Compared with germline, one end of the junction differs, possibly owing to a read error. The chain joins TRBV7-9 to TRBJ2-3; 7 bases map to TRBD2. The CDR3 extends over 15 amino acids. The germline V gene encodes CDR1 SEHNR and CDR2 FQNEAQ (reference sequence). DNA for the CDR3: TGTGCCAGCAGCTCCGGGAGGCATAGCATAGATACGCAGTATTTT. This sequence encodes CASSSGRHSIDTQYF.

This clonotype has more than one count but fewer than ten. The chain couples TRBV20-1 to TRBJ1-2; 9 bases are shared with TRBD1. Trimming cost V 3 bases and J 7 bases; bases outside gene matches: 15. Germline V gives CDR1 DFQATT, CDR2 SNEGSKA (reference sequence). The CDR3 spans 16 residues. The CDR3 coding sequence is TGCAGTGCTAGTGGGGGACAGGGCGACCTAAGGAGTGGCTACACCTTC. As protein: CSASGGQGDLRSGYTF.

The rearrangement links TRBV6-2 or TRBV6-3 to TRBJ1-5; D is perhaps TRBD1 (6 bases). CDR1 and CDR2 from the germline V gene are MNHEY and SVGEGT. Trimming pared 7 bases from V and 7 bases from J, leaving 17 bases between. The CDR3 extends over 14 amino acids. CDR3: CASKGGSGRQPQHF. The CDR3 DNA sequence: TGTGCCAGCAAGGGGGGCTCAGGGAGGCAGCCCCAGCATTTT.

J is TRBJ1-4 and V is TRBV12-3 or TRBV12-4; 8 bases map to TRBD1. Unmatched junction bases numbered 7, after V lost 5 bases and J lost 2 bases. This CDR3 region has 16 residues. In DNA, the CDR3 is TGTGCCAGCAGTCCGCGGACAGGGCGGACTAATGAAAAACTGTTTTTT. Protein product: CASSPRTGRTNEKLFF.

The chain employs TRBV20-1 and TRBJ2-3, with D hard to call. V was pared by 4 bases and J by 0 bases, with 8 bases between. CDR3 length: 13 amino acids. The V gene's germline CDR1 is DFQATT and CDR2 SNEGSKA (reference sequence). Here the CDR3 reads CSANPLSTDTQYF. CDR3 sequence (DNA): TGCAGTGCTAACCCCCTCAGCACAGATACGCAGTATTTT.

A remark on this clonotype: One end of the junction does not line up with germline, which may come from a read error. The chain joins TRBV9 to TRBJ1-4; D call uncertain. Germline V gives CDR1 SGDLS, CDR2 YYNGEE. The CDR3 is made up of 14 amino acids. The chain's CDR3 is CASSVGTDNEKRFF. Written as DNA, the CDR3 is TGTGCCAGCAGCGTAGGAACAGATAATGAAAAACGGTTTTTT.

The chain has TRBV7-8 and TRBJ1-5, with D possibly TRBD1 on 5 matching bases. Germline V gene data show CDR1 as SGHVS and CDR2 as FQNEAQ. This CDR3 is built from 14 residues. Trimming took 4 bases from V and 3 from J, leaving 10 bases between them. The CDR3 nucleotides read TGTGCCAGCAGCTCCGGGGGATCCAATCAGCCCCAGCATTTT. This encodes CASSSGGSNQPQHF. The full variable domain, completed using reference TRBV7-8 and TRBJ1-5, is GAGVSQSPRYKVAKRGQDVALRCDPISGHVSLFWYQQALGQGPEFLTYFQNEAQLDKSGLPSDRFFAERPEGSVSTLKIQRTQQEDSAVYLCASSSGGSNQPQHFGDGTRLSIL.

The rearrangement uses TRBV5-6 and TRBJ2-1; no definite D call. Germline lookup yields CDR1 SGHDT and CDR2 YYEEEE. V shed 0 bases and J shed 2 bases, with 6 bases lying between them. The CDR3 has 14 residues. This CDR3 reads CASSLDAAYNEQFF. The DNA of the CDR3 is TGTGCCAGCAGCTTGGATGCAGCCTACAATGAGCAGTTCTTC.